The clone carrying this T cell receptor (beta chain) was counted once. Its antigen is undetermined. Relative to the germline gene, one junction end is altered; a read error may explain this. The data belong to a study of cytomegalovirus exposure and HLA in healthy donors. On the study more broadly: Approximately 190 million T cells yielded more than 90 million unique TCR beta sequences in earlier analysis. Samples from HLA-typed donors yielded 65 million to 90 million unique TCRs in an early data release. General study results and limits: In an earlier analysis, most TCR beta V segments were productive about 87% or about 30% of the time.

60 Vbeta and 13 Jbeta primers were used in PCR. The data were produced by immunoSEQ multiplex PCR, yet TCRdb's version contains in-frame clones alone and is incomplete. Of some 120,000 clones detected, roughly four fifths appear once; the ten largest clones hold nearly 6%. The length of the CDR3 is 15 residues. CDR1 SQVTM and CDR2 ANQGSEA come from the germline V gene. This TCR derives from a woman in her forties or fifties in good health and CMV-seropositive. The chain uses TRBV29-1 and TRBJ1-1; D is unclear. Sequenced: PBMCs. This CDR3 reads CSVPPGGQMNIEAFF. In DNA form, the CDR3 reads TGCAGCGTACCCCCAGGAGGCCAGATGAACATTGAAGCTTTCTTT.